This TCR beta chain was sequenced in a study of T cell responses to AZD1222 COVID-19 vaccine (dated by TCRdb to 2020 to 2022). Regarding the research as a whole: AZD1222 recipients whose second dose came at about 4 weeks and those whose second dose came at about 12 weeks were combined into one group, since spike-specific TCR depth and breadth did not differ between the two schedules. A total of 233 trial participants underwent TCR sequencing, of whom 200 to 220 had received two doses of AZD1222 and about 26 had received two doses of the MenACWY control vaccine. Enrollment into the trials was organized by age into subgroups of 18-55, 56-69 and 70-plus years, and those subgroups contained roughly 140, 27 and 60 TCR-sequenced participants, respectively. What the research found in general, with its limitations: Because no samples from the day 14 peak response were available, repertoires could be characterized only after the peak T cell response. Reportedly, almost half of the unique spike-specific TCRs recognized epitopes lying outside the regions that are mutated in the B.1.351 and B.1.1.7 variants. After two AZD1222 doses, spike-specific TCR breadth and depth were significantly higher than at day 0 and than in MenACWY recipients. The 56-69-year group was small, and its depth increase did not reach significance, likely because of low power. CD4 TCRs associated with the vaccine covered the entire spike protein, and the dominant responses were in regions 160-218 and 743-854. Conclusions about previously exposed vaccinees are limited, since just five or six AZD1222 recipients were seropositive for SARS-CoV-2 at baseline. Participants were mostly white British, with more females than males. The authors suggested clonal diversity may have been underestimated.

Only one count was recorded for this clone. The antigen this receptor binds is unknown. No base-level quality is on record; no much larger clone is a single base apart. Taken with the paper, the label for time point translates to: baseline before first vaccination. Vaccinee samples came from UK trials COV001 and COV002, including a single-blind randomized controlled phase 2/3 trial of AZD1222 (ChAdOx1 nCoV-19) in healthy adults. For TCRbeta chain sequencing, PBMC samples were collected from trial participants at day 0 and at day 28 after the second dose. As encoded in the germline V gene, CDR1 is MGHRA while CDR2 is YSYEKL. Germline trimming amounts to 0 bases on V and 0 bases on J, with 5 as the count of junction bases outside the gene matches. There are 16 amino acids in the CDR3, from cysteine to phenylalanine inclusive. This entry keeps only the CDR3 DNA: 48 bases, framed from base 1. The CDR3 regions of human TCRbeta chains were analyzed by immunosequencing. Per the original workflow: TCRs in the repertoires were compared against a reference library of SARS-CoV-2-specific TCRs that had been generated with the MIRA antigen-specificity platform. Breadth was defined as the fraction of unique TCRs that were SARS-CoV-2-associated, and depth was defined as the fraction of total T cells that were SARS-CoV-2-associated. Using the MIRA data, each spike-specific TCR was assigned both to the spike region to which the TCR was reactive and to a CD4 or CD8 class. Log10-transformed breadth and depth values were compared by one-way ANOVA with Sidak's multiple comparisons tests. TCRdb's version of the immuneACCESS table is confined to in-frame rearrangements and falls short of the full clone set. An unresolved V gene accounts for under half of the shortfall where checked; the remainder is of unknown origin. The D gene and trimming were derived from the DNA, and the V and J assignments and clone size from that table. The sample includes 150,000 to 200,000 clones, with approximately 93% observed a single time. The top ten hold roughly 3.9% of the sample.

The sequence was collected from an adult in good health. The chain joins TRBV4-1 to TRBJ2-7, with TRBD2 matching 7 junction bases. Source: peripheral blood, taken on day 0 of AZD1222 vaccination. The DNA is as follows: TGCGCCAGCAGCCAAGACGTGGGGGGGAGCTCCTACGAGCAGTACTTC. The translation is CASSQDVGGSSYEQYF.